The entry that follows covers one T cell receptor beta chain sequence. Its antigen is still unknown. This sample stems from a study of T cells after yellow fever vaccination. Findings and caveats of the study: Booster sampling recovered most clones from primary vaccination (96% CD4, 80% to 90% CD8). CD4 and CD8 compartments shared a small share of clonotypes.

Trimming shortened V by 2 bases and J by 4 bases, and 11 bases separated the two germline ends. The V gene's germline CDR1 is SGHVS and CDR2 FNYEAQ. This CDR3 is built from 14 residues. Using its own MiXCR run on the 5' RACE reads, TCRdb lists one record per CDR3 protein. Of under 550,000 distinct CDR3 sequences listed, less than 25% are singletons. The specimen was PBMCs, collected 21 days after the first yellow fever vaccination. This chain uses TRBV7-6 with TRBJ2-5, with a weak D call TRBD2 (6 bases). This receptor was obtained from a man aged 18 to 29 who received the YFV17D yellow fever vaccine. The CDR3 DNA reads as TGTGCCAGCAGCTTAATTCCTAGCGTAGAGACCCAGTACTTC. This sequence encodes CASSLIPSVETQYF.